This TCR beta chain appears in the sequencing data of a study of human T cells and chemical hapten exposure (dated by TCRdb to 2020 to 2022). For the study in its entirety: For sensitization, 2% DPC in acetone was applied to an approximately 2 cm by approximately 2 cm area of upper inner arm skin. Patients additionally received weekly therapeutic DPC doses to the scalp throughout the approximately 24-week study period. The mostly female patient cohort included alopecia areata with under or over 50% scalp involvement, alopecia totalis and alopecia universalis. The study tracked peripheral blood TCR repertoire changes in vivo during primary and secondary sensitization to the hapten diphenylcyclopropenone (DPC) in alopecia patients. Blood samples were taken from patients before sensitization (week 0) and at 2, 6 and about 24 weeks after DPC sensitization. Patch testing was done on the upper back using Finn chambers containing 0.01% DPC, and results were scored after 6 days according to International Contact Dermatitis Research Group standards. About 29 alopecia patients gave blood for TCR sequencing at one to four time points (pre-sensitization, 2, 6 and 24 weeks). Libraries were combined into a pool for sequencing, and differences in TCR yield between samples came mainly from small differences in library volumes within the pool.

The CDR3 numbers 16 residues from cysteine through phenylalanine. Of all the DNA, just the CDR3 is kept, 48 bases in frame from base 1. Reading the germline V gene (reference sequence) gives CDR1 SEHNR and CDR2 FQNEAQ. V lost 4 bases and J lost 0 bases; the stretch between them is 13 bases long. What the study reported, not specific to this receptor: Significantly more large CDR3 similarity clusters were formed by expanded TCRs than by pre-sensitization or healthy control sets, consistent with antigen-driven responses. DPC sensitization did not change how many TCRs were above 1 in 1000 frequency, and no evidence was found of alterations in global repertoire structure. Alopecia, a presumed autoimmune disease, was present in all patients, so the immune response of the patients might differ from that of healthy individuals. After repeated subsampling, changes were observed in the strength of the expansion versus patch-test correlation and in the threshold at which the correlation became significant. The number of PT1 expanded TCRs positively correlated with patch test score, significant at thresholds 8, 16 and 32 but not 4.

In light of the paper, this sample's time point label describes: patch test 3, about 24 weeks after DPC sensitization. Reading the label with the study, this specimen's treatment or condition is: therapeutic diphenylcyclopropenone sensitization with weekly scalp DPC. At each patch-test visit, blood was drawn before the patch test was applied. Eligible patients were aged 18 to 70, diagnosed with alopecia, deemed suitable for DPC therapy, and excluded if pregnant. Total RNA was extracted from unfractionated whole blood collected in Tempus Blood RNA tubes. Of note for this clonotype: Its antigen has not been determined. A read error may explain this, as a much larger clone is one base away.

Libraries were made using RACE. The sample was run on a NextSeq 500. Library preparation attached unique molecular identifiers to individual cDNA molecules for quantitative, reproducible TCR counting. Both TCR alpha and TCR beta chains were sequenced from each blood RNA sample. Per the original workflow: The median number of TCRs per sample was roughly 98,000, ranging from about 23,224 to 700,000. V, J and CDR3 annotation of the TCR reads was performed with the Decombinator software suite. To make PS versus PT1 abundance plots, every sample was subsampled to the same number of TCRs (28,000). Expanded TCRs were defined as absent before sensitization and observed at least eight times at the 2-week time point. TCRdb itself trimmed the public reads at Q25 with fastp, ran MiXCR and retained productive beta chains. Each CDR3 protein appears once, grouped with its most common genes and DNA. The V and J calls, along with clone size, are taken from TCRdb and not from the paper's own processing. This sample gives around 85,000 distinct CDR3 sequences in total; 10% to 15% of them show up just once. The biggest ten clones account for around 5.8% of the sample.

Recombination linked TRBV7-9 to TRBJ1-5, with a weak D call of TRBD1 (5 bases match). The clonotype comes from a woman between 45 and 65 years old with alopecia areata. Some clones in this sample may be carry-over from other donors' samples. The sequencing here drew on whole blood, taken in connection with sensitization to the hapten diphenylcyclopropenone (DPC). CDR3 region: CASSSGTGSSNQPQHF. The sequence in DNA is TGTGCCAGCAGCTCCGGGACGGGGAGTAGCAATCAGCCCCAGCATTTT.